The next 2 T cell receptor beta chains were all read from a single sample in a study of blood T cell repertoires in COVID-19. This table comes from immunoSEQ multiplex PCR, and its TCRdb copy is limited to in-frame clones, with some not included. Found here are 250,000 to 350,000 clones, roughly 90% of them singletons; the top ten hold 0.94%. The source material was peripheral blood. The receptors come from a woman aged 40-49 years who had recovered from COVID-19.

V gene TRBV11-2 combines with J gene TRBJ2-3; 13 nucleotides line up with TRBD2. The V and J ends lost 3 bases and 5 bases, in that order; junction bases with no gene match: 8. CDR3 size: 17 residues. Germline V gene lookup returns CDR1 SGHAT and CDR2 FQNNGV. The CDR3 DNA sequence: TGTGCCAGCAGCTTGAAAAGACTAGCGGGAGGACGAGATACGCAGTATTTT. Translated, it gives CASSLKRLAGGRDTQYF. Together with reference TRBV11-2 and TRBJ2-3, the CDR3 gives the full variable domain: EAGVAQSPRYKIIEKRQSVAFWCNPISGHATLYWYQQILGQGPKLLIQFQNNGVVDDSQLPKDRFSAERLKGVDSTLKIQPAKLEDSAVYLCASSLKRLAGGRDTQYFGPGTRLTVL.

The chain employs TRBV6-2 or TRBV6-3 and TRBJ2-7; possibly TRBD2 for D (6 bases). Germline-derived CDR1 and CDR2 are MNHEY and SVGEGT. This CDR3 is built from 14 residues. Trimming took off 6 bases at V and 3 bases at J, with 15 bases between the two ends. The CDR3 region has the DNA TGTGCCAGCAGCCTCAGCGGGTTCCTCTACGAGCAGTACTTC. Protein product: CASSLSGFLYEQYF.